Reported below is one T cell receptor (beta chain). This specimen comes from a study of blood T cell repertoires in COVID-19. Across the whole study: The United States, Italy and Spain provided the acute and convalescent COVID-19 samples. From T cells, B-cell-depleted T cells, or PBMCs came the material, which was cDNA or gDNA.

The CDR3 covers 12 residues. The germline gives CDR1 MNHEY, CDR2 SMNVEV (reference sequence). With 7 bases clipped from V and 7 bases from J, the junction kept 6 bases outside the gene matches. Per the authors' pipeline: Amplification of reference gene primers provided the estimated nucleated cell counts. Libraries were prepared by immunoSEQ multiplex PCR; TCRdb keeps only in-frame clonotypes and omits some of them. That table gives V, J and clone size, and the DNA gave D and trimming. The table lists around 100,000 clones, 80% to 95% of them singletons. The rearrangement links TRBV27 to TRBJ2-5; 7 bases map to TRBD2. The source is a man aged 60 to 69 with acute or convalescent COVID-19. The sample taken for sequencing was peripheral blood. This chain's CDR3 is CASKQAGATQYF. DNA for the CDR3: TGTGCCAGCAAGCAGGCGGGAGCGACCCAGTACTTC.